This T cell receptor beta chain was observed in a study of monozygotic twins with inflammatory bowel disease. After re-calling the 5' RACE reads, TCRdb lists one entry per CDR3 protein, DNA absent. The data include around 450,000 distinct CDR3 sequences; the top ten clones carry about 2.3%. This CDR3 has 15 residues. The germline V gene encodes CDR1 MNHNS and CDR2 SASEGT. Overall study findings and caveats: Repertoire similarity did not separate concordant from discordant twins, possibly from limited power. Inverse Simpson values showed less TCRbeta diversity in IBD patients than in their healthy co-twins. No distinction between different T cell subtypes was possible. Background noise in patient repertoires may stem from differing immunosuppressive treatments.

Note on this clonotype: The antigen is unknown.

The clonotype originates from a human donor with ulcerative colitis or Crohn's disease, or a healthy co-twin of an affected twin (not recorded which). What was sequenced was blood. This chain joins TRBV6-1 and TRBJ2-1; TCRdb lists TRBD2, though no DNA is available to test this call. The CDR3 loop reads CASRTTRAGFNEQFF.